The TCR beta chain described here comes from a study of blood T cells in healthy people across ages. The germline V gene has CDR1 PRHDT and CDR2 FYEKMQ (reference sequence). This CDR3 has 13 residues. V was pared by 1 base and J by 7 bases, with 10 bases between. A second PCR of roughly 7 to 11 cycles used a sample-barcoded 5' primer and a J-beta primer mix. TCRdb passed the 5' RACE reads through MiXCR, listing each CDR3 protein once. The profile covers 700,000 to 900,000 distinct CDR3 sequences, with roughly 24% appearing a single time and 2.5% to 3.5% taken by the ten largest. This clonotype was counted a few times. This same sample was also taken into another study, of T cells of mothers and their children. That paper states: From each mother came over 8.5 million TCR beta CDR3 reads, and from each child came a few million.

The rearrangement uses TRBV13 and TRBJ1-1; D unclear. Sequenced input: blood. The sequence was collected from a boy younger than 18 in good health. The CDR3 sequence is CASSLVASVEAFF. Written as DNA, the CDR3 is TGTGCCAGCAGCTTAGTTGCGTCAGTTGAAGCTTTCTTT. Based on the CDR3 plus reference TRBV13 and TRBJ1-1, the full variable domain is AAGVIQSPRHLIKEKRETATLKCYPIPRHDTVYWYQQGPGQDPQFLISFYEKMQSDKGSIPDRFSAQQFSDYHSELNMSSLELGDSALYFCASSLVASVEAFFGQGTRLTVV.